This is a list of T cell receptor beta chains from one sample in a study of cytomegalovirus exposure and HLA in healthy donors. Sequenced by immunoSEQ multiplex PCR; TCRdb stores in-frame clones only, minus some. Among roughly 52,000 clones, more than 80% were seen once, and the ten largest hold over 3%. Sample: PBMCs. These receptor sequences come from a man aged 18 to 35 in good health and CMV-seronegative. CDR3s include the opening cysteine and the closing phenylalanine or tryptophan. Each record gives: D gene, J gene, clone size, V gene, CDR3 DNA, CDR3 protein. D genes are given only for firm matches. Size tells how often a clone was seen (once, few, many) or the class of an expanded clone, and some rows leave it out.

. | TRBJ2-7 | . | TRBV6-6 | TGTGCCAGCAGTTTCCGGGAAGGTTGTCACGAGCAGTACTTC | CASSFREGCHEQYF
. | TRBJ2-1 | . | TRBV6-1 | TGTGCCAGCAGTACGGGTAATGAGCAGTTCTTC | CASSTGNEQFF
TRBD1 | TRBJ1-1 | . | TRBV30 | TGTGCCTGGAGTGTACAGGGGAATGAAGCTTTCTTT | CAWSVQGNEAFF
TRBD1 | TRBJ2-7 | . | TRBV7-2 | TGTGCCAGCAGTCCCGGGACAGGGGTTGGCGAGCAGTACTTC | CASSPGTGVGEQYF
TRBD1 | TRBJ2-7 | . | TRBV5-1 | TGCGCCAGCAGCTTAGGTAGGGGGCTGAACGAGCAGTACTTC | CASSLGRGLNEQYF
. | TRBJ2-1 | . | TRBV2 | TGTGCCAGCAGCTTACAGGGGGGGTGGAGCGATGAGCAGTTCTTC | CASSLQGGWSDEQFF
TRBD2 | TRBJ2-7 | once | TRBV7-6 | TGTGCCAGCAGCCGCCTGGTGGGCGGGAGTTTCAACGAGCAGTACTTC | CASSRLVGGSFNEQYF
. | TRBJ1-1 | . | TRBV15 | TGTGCCACCAGCAGAGATAGGGGCACTGAAGCTTTCTTT | CATSRDRGTEAFF
TRBD1 | TRBJ1-2 | . | TRBV10-3 | TGTGCCAGCTACAGGGGAGGTTACTATGGCTACACCTTC | CASYRGGYYGYTF
TRBD2 | TRBJ2-1 | . | TRBV10-2 | TGCGCCAGCAGTGGGGGGACTAGCGGGAGTAGAATGTCCTACAATGAGCAGTTCTTC | CASSGGTSGSRMSYNEQFF
. | TRBJ1-2 | . | TRBV29-1 | TGCAGCGGTGGAGAGGGCGGGGGCTATGGCTACACCTTC | CSGGEGGGYGYTF
. | TRBJ2-1 | . | TRBV27 | TGTGCCAGCAGTCCGACTGCCCTACTTCCGCCCTACAATGAGCAGTTCTTC | CASSPTALLPPYNEQFF
. | TRBJ2-4 | . | TRBV4-1 | TGCGCCAGCAGCCAAGATATCGCAGGGGCAGAGGGCATTCAGTACTTC | CASSQDIAGAEGIQYF
. | TRBJ1-5 | . | TRBV7-2 | TGTGCCAGCAGCCAACAGAGCTATAGCAATCAGCCCCAGCATTTT | CASSQQSYSNQPQHF
. | TRBJ2-5 | . | TRBV15 | TGTGCCACCAGCAGAGATCCAGGGGAGACCCAGTACTTC | CATSRDPGETQYF
. | TRBJ2-7 | . | TRBV7-9 | TGTGCCAGCAGCTTCGGGGGATGGGAGGCCCGGGGGATTTACGAGCAGTACTTC | CASSFGGWEARGIYEQYF
. | TRBJ2-4 | . | TRBV4-1 | TGCGCCAGCAGCCAAGAAGGACAGTTTCACATTCAGTACTTC | CASSQEGQFHIQYF
. | TRBJ2-7 | . | TRBV5-6 | TGTGCCAGCAGCTCTGGACAGCCCTACGAGCAGTACTTC | CASSSGQPYEQYF
. | TRBJ2-3 | . | TRBV11-2 | TGTGCCAGCGGCACAGGGCTAGGTACGCAGTATTTT | CASGTGLGTQYF
TRBD1 | TRBJ2-1 | . | TRBV9 | TGTGCCAGCAGCGTACTGGGACAGGGCTATGAGCAGCTCTTC | CASSVLGQGYEQLF
TRBD2 | TRBJ2-7 | . | TRBV5-4 | TGTGCCAGCAGTCCGACGCGGACTAGCGGGAGGACCTACGAGCAGTACTTC | CASSPTRTSGRTYEQYF
. | TRBJ1-5 | . | TRBV18 | TGTGCCAGCTCACCAGTAAGGGGTCTTAAGGGCAATCAGCCCCAGCATTTT | CASSPVRGLKGNQPQHF
TRBD2 | TRBJ2-1 | . | TRBV29-1 | TGCAGCGTTGAACTAGCGGGAGGGGCCCTTAAGGCGCAGTTCTTC | CSVELAGGALKAQFF
. | TRBJ2-5 | . | TRBV11-3 | TGTGCCAGCAGCTTATCCTACCAAGAGACCCAGTACTTC | CASSLSYQETQYF
TRBD2 | TRBJ2-5 | . | TRBV7-2 | TGTGCCAGCAGCTTAGGTCTAGCGGGAGTGGAGACCCAGTACTTC | CASSLGLAGVETQYF
TRBD2 | TRBJ2-3 | once | TRBV29-1 | TGCAGCGTTAACGACCAGGCTAGCGCCGGGGGGAATACGCAGTATTTT | CSVNDQASAGGNTQYF
TRBD2 | TRBJ2-7 | . | TRBV6-1 | TGTGCCAGCAGTGCCACTAGCGGGAGGCCTCCCTACGAGCAGTACTTC | CASSATSGRPPYEQYF
TRBD2 | TRBJ2-3 | . | TRBV29-1 | TGCAGCGTTCGGACTAGCGGATTCACAGATACGCAGTATTTT | CSVRTSGFTDTQYF
. | TRBJ2-1 | . | TRBV2 | TGTGCCAGCACCCCCTTAGTAGCGCCGACAGAGCAGTTCTTC | CASTPLVAPTEQFF
TRBD1 | TRBJ2-3 | . | TRBV14 | TGTGCCAGCAGCCGGCTCGGACAGGGGATCACAGATACGCAGTATTTT | CASSRLGQGITDTQYF
TRBD2 | TRBJ2-7 | . | TRBV9 | TGTGCCAGCAGCGTAGCTCGTGGACTAGCGGGAAGCTACGAGCAGTACTTC | CASSVARGLAGSYEQYF
. | TRBJ1-2 | . | TRBV14 | TGTGCCAGCAGCCAACAAACACAGGTGCCTCATGGCTACACCTTC | CASSQQTQVPHGYTF
. | TRBJ2-2 | . | TRBV27 | TGTGCCAGCAGTTTAGGGCTAAACACCGGGGAGCTGTTTTTT | CASSLGLNTGELFF
. | TRBJ2-2 | . | TRBV7-6 | TGTGCCAGCAGCCGTCGTTATCGCGGGACGAACACCGGGGAGCTGTTTTTT | CASSRRYRGTNTGELFF
. | TRBJ2-5 | . | TRBV30 | TGTGCCTGGAGTGGTGGGGGCGGCGAGACCCAGTACTTC | CAWSGGGGETQYF
TRBD2 | TRBJ2-3 | . | TRBV5-8 | TGTGCCAGCAGCTTTCGGACTAGCTTCAACACAGATACGCAGTATTTT | CASSFRTSFNTDTQYF
TRBD1 | TRBJ2-7 | . | TRBV5-4 | TGTGCCAGCAGCACAGGGACAGCTTCCTCTAACGAGCAGTACTTC | CASSTGTASSNEQYF
. | TRBJ2-3 | . | TRBV27 | TGTGCCAGCAGTTTAGGTATGGAGACTAGCACAGATACGCAGTATTTT | CASSLGMETSTDTQYF
. | TRBJ1-5 | . | TRBV27 | TGTGCCAGCAGTTTTTTAGACGCTCAGGGTTTACGTAATCAGCCCCAGCATTTT | CASSFLDAQGLRNQPQHF
. | TRBJ1-1 | . | TRBV7-2 | TGTGCCAGCAAACCAATGGGGCTGAACACTGAAGCTTTCTTT | CASKPMGLNTEAFF
TRBD2 | TRBJ2-3 | . | TRBV30 | TGTGCCTGGAGTGTACGGCTAGCGGGAGATACGCAGTATTTT | CAWSVRLAGDTQYF
TRBD2 | TRBJ2-7 | . | TRBV29-1 | TGCAGCGTTGAATGGCTAGCGGGAGGCTCCTACGAGCAGTACTTC | CSVEWLAGGSYEQYF
. | TRBJ2-1 | . | TRBV20-1 | TGCAGTGCTAGAGGGTCGAGAGAGCAGTTCTTC | CSARGSREQFF
. | TRBJ2-7 | . | TRBV7-2 | TGTGCCAGCAGCTTACTAGTTGGGGAGCAGTACTTC | CASSLLVGEQYF
. | TRBJ2-3 | . | TRBV25-1 | TGTGCCAGCAGTGGGAGGACAGATACGCAGTATTTT | CASSGRTDTQYF
. | TRBJ1-2 | . | TRBV2 | TGTGCCAGCACCCTTAGGGAGGGCGCTTACTATGGCTACACCTTC | CASTLREGAYYGYTF
TRBD2 | TRBJ2-7 | . | TRBV7-8 | TGTGCCAGCAGCTTAGGGTTGGGACTAGCGGGACCCGAGCAGTACTTC | CASSLGLGLAGPEQYF
TRBD1 | TRBJ1-2 | . | TRBV4-1 | TGCGCCAGCAGCCAAGAAACCTGGGGGACAGGGGAAACTGGAGGCTACACCTTC | CASSQETWGTGETGGYTF
TRBD1 | TRBJ1-2 | once | TRBV5-6 | TGTGCCAGCACCAGACAGGGGGATGGCTACACCTTC | CASTRQGDGYTF
. | TRBJ2-7 | . | TRBV6-1 | TGTGCCAGCAGTCAAACAGGGTCGTACGAGCAGTACTTC | CASSQTGSYEQYF
. | TRBJ2-1 | . | TRBV5-1 | TGCGCCAGCAGCTTGGCCTCAGGCAGTTCTACGGTCAATGAGCAGTTCTTC | CASSLASGSSTVNEQFF